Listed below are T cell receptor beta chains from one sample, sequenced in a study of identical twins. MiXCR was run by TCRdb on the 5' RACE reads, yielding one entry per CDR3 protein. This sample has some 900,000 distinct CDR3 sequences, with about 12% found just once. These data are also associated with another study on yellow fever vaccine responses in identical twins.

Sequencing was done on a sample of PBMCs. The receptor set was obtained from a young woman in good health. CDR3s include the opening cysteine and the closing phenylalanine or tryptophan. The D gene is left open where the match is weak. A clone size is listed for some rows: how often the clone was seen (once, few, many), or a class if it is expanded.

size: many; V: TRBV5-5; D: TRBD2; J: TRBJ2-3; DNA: TGTGCCAGCAGCAGTGGACTAGCGGGAGATCCAGATACGCAGTATTTT; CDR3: CASSSGLAGDPDTQYF
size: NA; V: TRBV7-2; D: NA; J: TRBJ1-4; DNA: TGTGCCAGCAGCTTAGTGGGCCAGGGCGGTGAAAAACTGTTTTTT; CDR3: CASSLVGQGGEKLFF
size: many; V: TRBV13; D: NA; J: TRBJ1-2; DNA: TGTGCCAGCAGCTTAGAACGTCAGGGCTATGGCTACACCTTC; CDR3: CASSLERQGYGYTF
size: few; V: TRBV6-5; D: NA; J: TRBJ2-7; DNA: TGTGCCAGCAGTTCGGGGGCAGGGGGACCCTACGAGCAGTACTTC; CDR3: CASSSGAGGPYEQYF
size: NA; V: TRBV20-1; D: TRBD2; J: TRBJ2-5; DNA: TGCTGTGCTAGAGATCTGTCTAGCGGGGGGAGTGTGAAAGAGACCCAGTACTTC; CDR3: CCARDLSSGGSVKETQYF
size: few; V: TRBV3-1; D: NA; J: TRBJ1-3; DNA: TGTGCCAGCAGCCATGCTCGATCATCTGGAAACACCATATATTTT; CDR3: CASSHARSSGNTIYF
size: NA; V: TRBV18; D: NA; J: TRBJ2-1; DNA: TGTGCCAGCTCACCGAAGGCAATAGGAGACAATGAGCAGTTCTTC; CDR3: CASSPKAIGDNEQFF
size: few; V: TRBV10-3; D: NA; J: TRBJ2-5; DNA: TGTGCCATCAGTGAAAGAGGGGGAGAAGAGACCCAGTACTTC; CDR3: CAISERGGEETQYF
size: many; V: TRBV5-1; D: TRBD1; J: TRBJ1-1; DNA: TGCGCCAGCAGCCCCGGGACAGGGGGCTGGAACACTGAAGCTTTCTTT; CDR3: CASSPGTGGWNTEAFF
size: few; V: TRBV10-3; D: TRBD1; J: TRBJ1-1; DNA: TGTGCCATCGGGGACAGACAGAACACTGAAGCTTTCTTT; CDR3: CAIGDRQNTEAFF
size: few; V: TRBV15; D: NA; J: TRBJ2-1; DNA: TGTGCCACCAGCACAGGGACCAGATACAATGAGCAGTTCTTC; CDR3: CATSTGTRYNEQFF
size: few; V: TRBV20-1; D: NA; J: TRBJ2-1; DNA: TGCAGCTTGGGAGAGGGCTACAATGAGCAGTTCTTC; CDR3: CSLGEGYNEQFF
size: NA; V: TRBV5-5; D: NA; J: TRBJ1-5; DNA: TGTGCCAGCAGCTCACAGGATTATCAGCCCCAGCATTTT; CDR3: CASSSQDYQPQHF
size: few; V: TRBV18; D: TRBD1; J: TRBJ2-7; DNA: TGTGCCAGCTCACCACTGGGGGGACAGGGATCCTACGAGCAGTACTTC; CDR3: CASSPLGGQGSYEQYF
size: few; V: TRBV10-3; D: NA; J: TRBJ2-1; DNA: TGTGCCATCAGTGCCTGGGAAGGTGAGCAGTTCTTC; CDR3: CAISAWEGEQFF
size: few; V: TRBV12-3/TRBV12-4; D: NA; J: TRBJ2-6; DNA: TGTGCCAGCACTCCAGGTGTCTCTGGGGCCAACGTCCTGACTTTC; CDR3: CASTPGVSGANVLTF
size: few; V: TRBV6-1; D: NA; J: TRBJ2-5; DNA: TGTGCCAGCAGCATGTTGGGGGGGGGCTGGGAAGAGACCCAGTACTTC; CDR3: CASSMLGGGWEETQYF
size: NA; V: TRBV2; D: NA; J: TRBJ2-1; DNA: TGTGCCAGCAGTGAAGTCCAGGGGACCTACAATGAGCAGTTCTTC; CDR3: CASSEVQGTYNEQFF
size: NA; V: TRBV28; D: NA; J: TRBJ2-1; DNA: TGTGCCAGCAGAAGCCGGAGTAACAATGAGCAGTTCTTC; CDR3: CASRSRSNNEQFF
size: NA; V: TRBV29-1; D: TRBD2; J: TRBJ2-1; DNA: TGCAGCGTTGACCCTTGGCGGGAGGTGAATGAGCAGTTCTTC; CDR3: CSVDPWREVNEQFF
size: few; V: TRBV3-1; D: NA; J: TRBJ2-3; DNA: TGTGCCAGCAGCCAAGATGGAGCGCGATTCACAGATACGCAGTATTTT; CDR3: CASSQDGARFTDTQYF
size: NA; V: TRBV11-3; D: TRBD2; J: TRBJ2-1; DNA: TGTGCCAGCAGCTCAGGTGGGGCGGGAGGTAGCTTGCATGAGCAGTTCTTC; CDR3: CASSSGGAGGSLHEQFF
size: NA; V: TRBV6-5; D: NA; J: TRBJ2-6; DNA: TGTGCCAGCAGTTACTCGGCAGGGCCCTCTGGGGCCAACGTCCTGACTTTC; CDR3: CASSYSAGPSGANVLTF
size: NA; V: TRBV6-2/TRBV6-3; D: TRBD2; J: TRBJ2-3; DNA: TGTGCCAGTACCCTGACTAGCGGGGGGTCCACAGATACGCAGTATTTT; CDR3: CASTLTSGGSTDTQYF
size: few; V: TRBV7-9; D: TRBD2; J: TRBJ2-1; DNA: TGTGCCAGCAGCACCGCAACTAGCGGGAGGTCTAATGAGCAGTTCTTC; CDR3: CASSTATSGRSNEQFF
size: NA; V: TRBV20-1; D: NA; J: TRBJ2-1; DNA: TGCAGTGCTAGAGATAGGACCAACAATGAGCAGTTCTTC; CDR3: CSARDRTNNEQFF
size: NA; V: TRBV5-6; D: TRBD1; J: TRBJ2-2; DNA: TGTGCCAGCAGCAGAACAGGGGGTTTCGGGGAGCTGTTTTTT; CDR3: CASSRTGGFGELFF
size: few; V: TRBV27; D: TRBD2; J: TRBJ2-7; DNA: TGTGCCAGCAGTTTATCACGGGAGGGGTCCCACGAGCAGTACTTC; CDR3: CASSLSREGSHEQYF
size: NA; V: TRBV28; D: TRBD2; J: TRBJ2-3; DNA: TGTGCCAGCATGACTCGGGGGGACCACACAGATACGCAGTATTTT; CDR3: CASMTRGDHTDTQYF
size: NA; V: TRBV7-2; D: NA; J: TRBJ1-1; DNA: TGTGCCAGCAGCGCTATTCCGGGACCGGTCACTGAAGCTTTCTTT; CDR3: CASSAIPGPVTEAFF
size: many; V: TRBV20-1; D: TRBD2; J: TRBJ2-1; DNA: TGCAGTGCTAGACAGGCGGGAGCTTTATACAATGAGCAGTTCTTC; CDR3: CSARQAGALYNEQFF
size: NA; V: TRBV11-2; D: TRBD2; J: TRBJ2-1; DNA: TGTGCCAGCAGCCGTAAAAAGGGACTAGCGGTAATCGCGGGCAATGAGCAGTTCTTC; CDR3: CASSRKKGLAVIAGNEQFF
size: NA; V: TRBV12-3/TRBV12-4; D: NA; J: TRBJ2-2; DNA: TGTGCCAGCAGTTTAAGGAAGCTGGGGGGGGAGCTGTTTTTT; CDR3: CASSLRKLGGELFF